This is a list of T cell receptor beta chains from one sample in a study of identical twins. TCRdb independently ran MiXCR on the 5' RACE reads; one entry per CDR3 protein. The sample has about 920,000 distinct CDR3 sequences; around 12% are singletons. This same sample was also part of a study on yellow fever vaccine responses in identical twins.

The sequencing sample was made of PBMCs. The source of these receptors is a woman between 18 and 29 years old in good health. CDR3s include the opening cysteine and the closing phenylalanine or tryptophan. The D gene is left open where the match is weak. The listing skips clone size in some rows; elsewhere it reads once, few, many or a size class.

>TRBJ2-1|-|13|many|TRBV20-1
TGCAGTGCTACTGGGGGGGCAGGCAATGAGCAGTTCTTC
CSATGGAGNEQFF
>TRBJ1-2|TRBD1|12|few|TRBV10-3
TGTGCCATCATCGAGGGGGCTGGTGGCTACACCTTC
CAIIEGAGGYTF
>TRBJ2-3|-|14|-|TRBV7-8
TGTGCCAGCAGCTTAGCATTCCGCCCAGATACGCAGTATTTT
CASSLAFRPDTQYF
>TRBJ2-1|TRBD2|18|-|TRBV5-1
TGCGCCAGCAGCTTGGCGCCGACTAGCGCACAACAGAACAATGAGCAGTTCTTC
CASSLAPTSAQQNNEQFF
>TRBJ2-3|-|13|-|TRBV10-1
TGCGCCAGCAGTGGATACAGGACAGATACGCAGTATTTT
CASSGYRTDTQYF
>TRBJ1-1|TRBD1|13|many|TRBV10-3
TGTGCCATCACCCCCACGACAGGGGCGGGAGCTTTCTTT
CAITPTTGAGAFF
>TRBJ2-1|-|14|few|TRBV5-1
TGCGCCAGCAGTTTCGACAGTCCCTACAATGAGCAGTTCTTC
CASSFDSPYNEQFF
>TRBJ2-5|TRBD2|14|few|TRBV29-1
TGCAGCGTTGAATCGCGGGAGAGTCAAGAGACCCAGTACTTC
CSVESRESQETQYF
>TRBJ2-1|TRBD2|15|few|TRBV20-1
TGCAGTGCTAGAGCCGGGACTAGCGGGACGGCTGAGCAGTTCTTC
CSARAGTSGTAEQFF
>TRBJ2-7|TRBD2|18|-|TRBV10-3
TGTGCCATCAGTGATCTGACTAGCGGGAGTGGGGGAAGCTACGAGCAGTACTTC
CAISDLTSGSGGSYEQYF
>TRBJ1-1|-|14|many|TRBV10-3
TGTGCCATCTCCCCGCGGCCGGAGAACACTGAAGCTTTCTTT
CAISPRPENTEAFF